One T cell receptor (beta chain) is described in this entry. This clonotype was recorded many times. Base qualities are not at hand, and no much larger clone is one base apart. This entry belongs to a study of T cells after yellow fever vaccination (dated by TCRdb to about 2019). In terms of the full investigation: The SMART-Seq v4 Ultra Low Input RNA kit was used to prepare libraries from fractions with low cell numbers. To track T-cell clones before and after primary and booster YFV17D yellow fever vaccination, bulk TCR alpha and beta repertoires were sequenced longitudinally. Two healthy male donors, one aged 18 to 29 and one aged 30 to 40 years, made up the cohort. Bulk PBMC replicates and cell subsets were isolated from blood drawn at multiple timepoints before and after both primary and secondary immunization. Here is what the overall study found, with its caveats: Because abundant contaminating clonotypes from the bulk population could be contained in FACS-sorted repertoires, computational filtering was required. Most clones expanded after primary vaccination were re-detected after the booster (96% of CD4 and approximately 85% of CD8), suggesting broad memory maintenance. Only a couple of donors were included in the study, so the extent to which the findings can be generalized is limited. The secondary T-cell response was weaker than the primary response but faster, peaking on day 5 instead of day 15. A small share of clonotypes occurred in both CD4 and CD8 compartments, likely arising from convergent recombination.

Synthesis of TCR cDNA relied on 5'RACE template switching, a step that introduced a universal primer site along with unique molecular identifiers. Priming of cDNA synthesis was performed from both the TCR alpha and TCR beta constant segments. Library amplification used two PCR steps, and the second PCR step added sample barcodes and sequencing adapters. Sequencing of libraries was done on Illumina HiSeq 2500 (2x100 bp) or NovaSeq (2x150 bp). As for the authors' bioinformatics: Demultiplexing of reads and collapsing into UMI consensus sequences were performed with MIGEC, and V(D)J alignment was carried out with MiXCR. Vaccine-responding clonotypes were identified with edgeR using replicate PBMC samples, with FDR below 0.01 and a log2 fold change above 5 up to day 15 being required. Bulk clonotypes were assigned CD4 or CD8 identity according to which sequenced CD4 or CD8 repertoire held them at higher abundance. A clonotype counted as NS4B-specific if enriched at least 10-fold in dextramer-positive versus dextramer-negative fractions, with CD4-biased clonotypes left out. The public reads were run again by TCRdb, first through fastp at Q25 and then through MiXCR, and only productive beta chains were kept. Entries that share a CDR3 protein sequence are merged under the most common genes and DNA. The V and J calls here are based on TCRdb, not the publication. The sample contains about 96,000 distinct CDR3 sequences, over 8% of them found a single time. In total, the top ten clones hold approximately 17% of the sample.

The CDR3 spans 16 residues, from the cysteine through the phenylalanine. Only the CDR3 portion is preserved as DNA: 48 bases, with reading frame beginning at the first base. The V end loses 2 bases and the J end loses 6 bases, and a stretch of 17 bases separates them. Interpreted using the paper, the treatment or condition label stands for: live attenuated yellow fever vaccine strain. A standard Ficoll-Paque protocol was used to isolate PBMCs from peripheral blood. With anti-CD3 and anti-CD8 staining plus a dextramer loaded with the yellow fever NS4B epitope peptide, the researchers sorted epitope-specific CD8 T cells. TriZol was used to extract RNA from bulk PBMCs, from CD4 and CD8 fractions, and from dextramer-positive and dextramer-negative fractions.

Specimen: CD8+ T cells not binding an NS4B(214-222) dextramer, sorted from PBMCs, collected around 15 days after the first yellow fever vaccination. According to the study, the label for this sample's cell subset or site signals: NS4B epitope dextramer-negative CD8 T cells. The V gene is TRBV12-3 or TRBV12-4 and the J gene is TRBJ1-5; TRBD1 is perhaps the D gene, given 6 matching bases. The TCR comes from a man between 18 and 29 years old who received the YFV17D yellow fever vaccine. The nucleotide sequence is TGTGCCAGCAGTTTACTCGGGGGCGTCCCCGGTCAGCCCCAGCATTTT. This translates into CASSLLGGVPGQPQHF.